This T cell receptor beta chain derives from a study of identifying expanded T cells in peripheral blood. Data came from immunoSEQ multiplex PCR; TCRdb stores just in-frame clones and leaves some out. The sample records 81,000 or so clones, over 80% being singletons. The V and J ends lost 2 bases and 8 bases respectively, with 12 bases between them. Germline V gene data show CDR1 as MNHNY and CDR2 as SVGAGI (reference sequence). The CDR3 covers 14 residues. Collection occurred without any documented infections or immune events in donors. Study conclusions and caveats: Approximately two-week clone count variance significantly increased as total template count grew. Technical replicates showed about 1.2 changed clones; around 2 weeks roughly 18; four weeks 19.

Notes on this clone: What it recognizes is unknown.

The J gene is TRBJ1-4, the V gene TRBV6-6, with D tentatively TRBD1 (5 bases). Sequencing used blood. The TCR was taken from a person between 18 and 70 years old in good health. The CDR3 here is CASSYERQGEKLFF. The CDR3 DNA sequence: TGTGCCAGCAGTTACGAGAGGCAGGGAGAAAAACTGTTTTTT.